Presented here are 30 T cell receptor beta chains from one specimen sequenced in a study of blood T cells in healthy people across ages. It was with a sample-barcoded 5' primer and a J-beta primer mix that a second PCR of roughly 6 to 12 cycles was run. TCRdb re-called the 5' RACE reads through MiXCR, storing one row per CDR3 protein. The sample records 900,000 to 950,000 distinct CDR3 sequences, around 29% being singletons. This sample also appeared in a second study, on T cells of mothers and their children.

Material for sequencing was blood. The receptor set was obtained from a woman aged 40 to 49 in good health.

The sample holds many counts of this clonotype. The chain joins TRBV7-2 to TRBJ2-3, with TRBD1 matching 12 bases. V lost 4 bases, J lost 8 bases, and 7 bases stayed unmatched. From germline, CDR1 is SGHTA and CDR2 FQGNSA. The CDR3 is 15 residues long. Written as DNA, the CDR3 is TGTGCCAGCAGCTCTGGGACAGGGGGCGTTGGTACGCAGTATTTT. It encodes CASSSGTGGVGTQYF.

This clonotype was counted ten times or more. The chain is built from TRBV20-1 and TRBJ2-3, with 9 bases fitting TRBD1. V was clipped by 1 base and J by 4 bases; unmatched bases: 3. CDR3 length equals 14 residues. Germline V lookup: CDR1 DFQATT, CDR2 SNEGSKA (reference sequence). CDR3 residues: CSARGTGAPDTQYF. The CDR3 nucleotides read TGCAGTGCTAGAGGGACAGGGGCTCCAGATACGCAGTATTTT.

This clonotype was recorded a few times. This chain uses TRBV3-1 with TRBJ2-7; D might be TRBD2 (7 bases). The CDR3 consists of 15 residues. Trimming took 1 base from V and 2 from J, leaving 12 bases between them. The germline CDR1 and CDR2 sequences are LGHDT and YNNKEL (reference sequence). CDR3 amino acids: CASSQVGGGTYEQYF. CDR3 DNA: TGTGCCAGCAGCCAAGTGGGAGGGGGGACCTACGAGCAGTACTTC.

This clonotype has only a few counts. The V and J genes are TRBV7-9 and TRBJ1-4; perhaps TRBD1 as D (6 bases). Trimming removed 2 bases from V and 8 bases from J, with 15 bases in between. CDR3 length: 15 amino acids. Germline V gene lookup returns CDR1 SEHNR and CDR2 FQNEAQ (reference sequence). The CDR3 bases are TGTGCCAGCAGCTTATTTCAGGGGTTCTGGGAAAAACTGTTTTTT. It translates to CASSLFQGFWEKLFF. Full variable domain (rest looked up from reference TRBV7-9 and TRBJ1-4): DTGVSQNPRHKITKRGQNVTFRCDPISEHNRLYWYRQTLGQGPEFLTYFQNEAQLEKSRLLSDRFSAERPKGSFSTLEIQRTEQGDSAMYLCASSLFQGFWEKLFFGSGTQLSVL.

Comment on this clonotype: Given a much more abundant clone one base away, this may be a read error. V is TRBV24-1 and J is TRBJ2-1, with 7 nucleotides matching TRBD1. V was pared by 3 bases and J by 5 bases, with 6 bases of the junction left unmatched. The CDR3 spans 15 residues. Germline lookup yields CDR1 KGHDR and CDR2 SFDVKD. The CDR3 nucleotides are TGTGCCACCAGTGATGGACAGGTATACCACAATGAGCAGTTCTTC. Translation gives CATSDGQVYHNEQFF.

The genes are TRBV7-2 and TRBJ1-2; TRBD1 matches at 8 bases. CDR1 and CDR2 from the germline V gene are SGHTA and FQGNSA. This CDR3 is 12 amino acids long. The V segment lost 7 bases and the J segment 10 bases; nucleotides outside the gene matches: 8. DNA for the CDR3: TGTGCCAGCACTACAGGGGGTAGAGTCTACACCTTC. Protein product: CASTTGGRVYTF.

This clonotype was seen ten or more times. The V and J genes are TRBV12-3 or TRBV12-4 and TRBJ2-7; D not certain. The V end lost 2 bases, the J end lost 7 bases, and 18 bases lay between the germline ends. The CDR3 consists of 15 residues. DNA for the CDR3: TGTGCCAGCAGTTTAAGGTCCCCCCCTATCGGGGAGCAGTACTTC. This sequence encodes CASSLRSPPIGEQYF.

The chain links TRBV6-4 to TRBJ2-5, with 12 bases fitting TRBD2. This CDR3 is 15 amino acids long. Trimming cost V 3 bases and J 11 bases; bases outside gene matches: 10. CDR1 MRHNA and CDR2 SNTAGT come from the germline V gene. CDR3 in amino acids: CASSETSGGSDEQYF. CDR3 bases: TGTGCCAGCAGTGAGACTAGCGGGGGTTCGGATGAGCAGTACTTC.

The count of this clonotype is one. The gene calls are TRBV29-1 and TRBJ2-1, with D maybe TRBD1 (6 bases). CDR1 is SQVTM and CDR2 is ANQGSEA in the germline V gene. Trimming shortened V by 4 bases and J by 13 bases, and 20 bases separated the two germline ends. The CDR3 is made up of 13 amino acids. CDR3 sequence (DNA): TGCAGCGTTGTTGGGGTAGGGGGAGAGACCCAGTTCTTC. Translating it yields CSVVGVGGETQFF.

This rearrangement joins TRBV20-1 to TRBJ2-3; a possible D gene is TRBD2 (7 bases). The V gene's germline CDR1 is DFQATT and CDR2 SNEGSKA (reference sequence). CDR3 length equals 14 residues. Trimming cost V 1 base and J 6 bases, with 14 bases left between them. CDR3 sequence: CSARAGGNTDTQYF. CDR3 DNA sequence: TGCAGTGCTAGAGCGGGGGGCAACACGGATACGCAGTATTTT.

This clonotype has more than one count but fewer than ten. The junction shows a germline mismatch at one end, possibly a read error. The chain is built from TRBV9 and TRBJ2-3; 7 bases are a match to TRBD1. The CDR3 covers 15 residues. The V gene's germline CDR1 is SGDLS and CDR2 YYNGEE. Here the CDR3 reads CASSVLEGATDTQYF. The CDR3 coding sequence is TGCGCCAGCAGCGTACTTGAGGGGGCCACAGATACGCAGTATTTT.

This clonotype came up many times. CDR3 bases: TGTGCCAGCAGTAAACGGACAGTCCCGAACACTGAAGCTTTCTTT. This sequence encodes CASSKRTVPNTEAFF. The V and J genes are TRBV5-6 and TRBJ1-1, with D perhaps matching TRBD1 (6 bases). Germline V lookup: CDR1 SGHDT, CDR2 YYEEEE. Trimming took 5 bases from V and 1 from J, leaving 15 bases between them. The CDR3 is 15 residues long.

This clonotype has just a few counts. This rearrangement joins TRBV7-9 to TRBJ2-1, with D uncertain. This CDR3 spans 15 amino acids. Germline V gives CDR1 SEHNR, CDR2 FQNEAQ (reference sequence). The ends were cut back, 2 bases at V and 7 bases at J, with 15 bases in the middle. The CDR3 DNA sequence: TGTGCCAGCAGCTTACCCCGTGCAGGCTTGAATGAGCAGTTCTTC. Protein: CASSLPRAGLNEQFF. The full variable domain, with the rest looked up from reference TRBV7-9 and TRBJ2-1, is DTGVSQNPRHKITKRGQNVTFRCDPISEHNRLYWYRQTLGQGPEFLTYFQNEAQLEKSRLLSDRFSAERPKGSFSTLEIQRTEQGDSAMYLCASSLPRAGLNEQFFGPGTRLTVL.

Many counts were recorded for this clonotype. V usage is TRBV27 and J usage is TRBJ2-6; the match to TRBD1 covers 7 bases. This CDR3 contains 21 residues. Germline V gene data show CDR1 as MNHEY and CDR2 as SMNVEV (reference sequence). V lost 1 base, J lost 2 bases, and 17 bases stayed unmatched. CDR3 region: CASSLYFEATGRVAGANVLTF. The CDR3 DNA reads as TGTGCCAGCAGTTTATATTTCGAGGCGACAGGGCGGGTGGCTGGGGCCAACGTCCTGACTTTC.

As concerns this clonotype: At one of its ends the junction is not consistent with the germline gene, which may arise from a read error. The rearrangement joins TRBV5-1 to TRBJ2-1; D possibly corresponds to TRBD1 (5 bases). Looked up from germline, CDR1 is SGHRS and CDR2 is YFSETQ. There are 13 residues in the CDR3. The CDR3 nucleotides are TGCGCCAGCAGCTTGGCAGGGTACAACGAGCAGTTATTC. It yields the protein CASSLAGYNEQLF.

Details on this clonotype: The CDR3 end shows no conserved phenylalanine or tryptophan, and so a read error is likely. CDR3 DNA sequence: TGTACCATCCGTGAGGACAGTAATACGCAGTATTCT. It yields the protein CTIREDSNTQYS. J is TRBJ2-3 and V is TRBV10-3; possible D gene TRBD1, 6 bases. Per the germline V gene, CDR1 is ENHRY and CDR2 is SYGVKD. This CDR3 has 12 amino acids.

V and J are TRBV5-1 and TRBJ2-3, with unresolved D. Germline loops: CDR1 SGHRS, CDR2 YFSETQ. The CDR3 length is 15 residues. Trimming cost V 0 bases and J 5 bases, with 13 bases left between them. The CDR3 protein is CASSLGSTRIDTQYF. The CDR3, as DNA: TGCGCCAGCAGCTTGGGTAGTACCCGAATAGATACGCAGTATTTT. Full variable domain (missing parts from reference TRBV5-1 and TRBJ2-3): KAGVTQTPRYLIKTRGQQVTLSCSPISGHRSVSWYQQTPGQGLQFLFEYFSETQRNKGNFPGRFSGRQFSNSRSEMNVSTLELGDSALYLCASSLGSTRIDTQYFGPGTRLTVL.

This clonotype was detected a few times. The chain uses TRBV2 and TRBJ2-1, with D possibly being TRBD1 or TRBD2 (6 bases each). V lost 10 bases to trimming and J lost 8 bases, with 21 bases between them. The germline CDR1 and CDR2 sequences are SNHLY and FYNNEI. The CDR3 extends over 14 amino acids. CDR3 DNA: TGTGCCAACCTGCAGGGATCCGGGGGCGATGAGCAGTTCTTC. Its translation is CANLQGSGGDEQFF.

The rearrangement uses TRBV29-1 and TRBJ1-2; D might be TRBD1 (6 bases). The V gene's germline CDR1 is SQVTM and CDR2 ANQGSEA. Trimming removed 0 bases from V and 3 bases from J, with 14 bases in between. This CDR3 has 15 residues. The CDR3 here is CSVEERPQGYYGYTF. CDR3 DNA: TGCAGCGTTGAAGAGCGCCCTCAGGGGTACTATGGCTACACCTTC.

A word on this clonotype: A junction boundary mismatches the germline segment, possibly from a read error. This chain connects TRBV29-1 to TRBJ1-1; unclear D gene. There are 13 residues in the CDR3. In germline, CDR1 is SQVTM, CDR2 ANQGSEA. CDR3: CNVAFGQNTEAFF. DNA of the CDR3: TGCAACGTTGCTTTTGGGCAGAACACTGAAGCTTTCTTT.

This clonotype was observed a handful of times. The V call is TRBV4-2, the J call TRBJ1-2, with a tentative D call TRBD1 (5 bases). Per germline, CDR1 LGHNA and CDR2 YNFKEQ. V lost 0 bases and J 2 bases, leaving 10 bases between the germline ends. This CDR3 comprises 15 residues. This CDR3 reads CASSQEGQGNYGYTF. The CDR3, as DNA: TGTGCCAGCAGCCAAGAAGGGCAGGGCAACTATGGCTACACCTTC.

This clonotype was detected ten times or more. The J gene is TRBJ2-7, the V gene TRBV12-3 or TRBV12-4, with D maybe TRBD2 (6 bases). The CDR3 covers 13 residues. Trimming removed 3 bases from V and 7 bases from J, with 13 bases in between. The CDR3 reads CASSLFGSGEQYF. The CDR3 DNA reads as TGTGCCAGCAGTTTGTTCGGGAGCGGGGAGCAGTACTTC.

A note on this clonotype: A much larger clonotype is one base distant, so this may be a read error. The V gene is TRBV6-5, the J gene TRBJ2-7, with TRBD1 identical over 10 bases. The germline CDR1 and CDR2 sequences are MNHEY and SVGAGI. The CDR3 covers 15 residues. CDR3 coding DNA: TGTGCCAGCAGAGAGCAGACAGGGGGCATCTACGGGCAGTACTTC. This encodes CASREQTGGIYGQYF.

This clonotype was seen ten or more times. This chain connects TRBV4-3 to TRBJ2-3, with D uncertain. This CDR3 spans 15 amino acids. Deletions cut 1 base from V and 4 bases from J, with 12 bases between. Germline CDR1 LGHNA, CDR2 YSLEER. CDR3 region: CASSQGSVGSDTQYF. The DNA of the CDR3 is TGCGCCAGCAGCCAAGGAAGCGTCGGCTCAGATACGCAGTATTTT.

This clonotype was detected only a few times. The rearrangement uses TRBV3-1 and TRBJ1-2; D is possibly TRBD1 (5 bases). The germline V gene has CDR1 LGHDT and CDR2 YNNKEL (reference sequence). V shed 10 bases and J shed 7 bases, with 16 bases lying between them. CDR3 length: 12 residues. CDR3 sequence: CATYRGVRGYTF. CDR3 DNA sequence: TGTGCCACCTATCGAGGGGTCCGTGGCTACACCTTC. Full variable domain (outside the CDR3, taken from reference TRBV3-1 and TRBJ1-2): DTAVSQTPKYLVTQMGNDKSIKCEQNLGHDTMYWYKQDSKKFLKIMFSYNNKELIINETVPNRFSPKSPDKAHLNLHINSLELGDSAVYFCATYRGVRGYTFGSGTRLTVV.

The chain links TRBV6-5 to TRBJ1-4; D not certain. Trimming took off 2 bases at V and 3 bases at J, with 10 bases between the two ends. This CDR3 contains 15 residues. Germline values: CDR1 MNHEY, CDR2 SVGAGI. The CDR3 is CASSYRPGSNEKLFF. The CDR3, as DNA: TGTGCCAGCAGTTACAGGCCGGGGTCTAATGAAAAACTGTTTTTT.

This rearrangement joins TRBV27 to TRBJ2-4, with D possibly matching TRBD1 (5 bases). The CDR3 sequence is 14 residues long. Germline V gene sequence: CDR1 MNHEY, CDR2 SMNVEV (reference sequence). The V end lost 2 bases, the J end lost 8 bases, and 13 bases lay between the germline ends. CDR3 sequence (DNA): TGTGCCAGCAGTTTAGGGGCTGGGGTGGACATTCAGTACTTC. This encodes CASSLGAGVDIQYF.

Only a few counts were recorded for this clonotype. The genes are TRBV20-1 and TRBJ2-3; 7 bases match TRBD2. The CDR3 sequence is 17 residues long. Germline trimming cut 3 bases from V and 6 bases from J; bases unmatched to any gene: 18. In germline, CDR1 is DFQATT, CDR2 SNEGSKA (reference sequence). CDR3 loop: CSASALSSGGLRDTQYF. The CDR3 region has the DNA TGCAGTGCTAGTGCGTTGTCTAGCGGAGGTCTCAGGGATACGCAGTATTTT.

Concerning this clonotype itself: The junction departs from germline at one end; a sequencing error may be responsible. V and J are TRBV5-1 and TRBJ2-2; 9 positions match TRBD1. The CDR3 consists of 14 residues. Looked up from germline, CDR1 is SGHRS and CDR2 is YFSETQ. The chain's CDR3 is CASSLDRGPGERFF. In nucleotides, the CDR3 is TGCGCCAGCAGCTTGGACAGGGGGCCCGGGGAGCGGTTTTTT.

The chain joins TRBV29-1 to TRBJ1-1; D is unclear. V gave up 4 bases and J gave up 2 bases, with 11 bases separating them. Germline loops: CDR1 SQVTM, CDR2 ANQGSEA. This CDR3 comprises 13 residues. CDR3 sequence: CSVGKGGNTEAFF. For the CDR3, the DNA is TGCAGCGTTGGCAAGGGAGGCAACACTGAAGCTTTCTTT. The variable domain in full, with the rest retrieved from reference TRBV29-1 and TRBJ1-1, is SAVISQKPSRDICQRGTSLTIQCQVDSQVTMMFWYRQQPGQSLTLIATANQGSEATYESGFVIDKFPISRPNLTFSTLTVSNMSPEDSSIYLCSVGKGGNTEAFFGQGTRLTVV.